This T cell receptor beta chain was sequenced for a study of blood T cell repertoires in COVID-19. Study context: Samples came from the United States, Italy and Spain, spanning acute and convalescent COVID-19. T cells, B-cell-depleted T cells, or PBMCs provided the cDNA or gDNA that served as material.

In the study's own analysis: The assay estimated nucleated cells by amplifying reference gene primers. The protocol was immunoSEQ multiplex PCR, while the TCRdb copy is restricted to in-frame clones and leaves out a portion. The DNA was the basis for D and trimming; V, J and clone size are from that table. The sample yields more than 110,000 clones, roughly 80% seen once. V was pared by 5 bases and J by 4 bases, with 14 bases between. The CDR3 sequence is 15 residues long. The germline CDR1 and CDR2 sequences are MNHEY and SVGAGI. This clone has just a few counts. The chain carries TRBV6-5 and TRBJ2-2, with D perhaps matching TRBD1 (6 bases). The TCR was taken from a woman aged 55-70 years with acute or convalescent COVID-19. Sequencing used peripheral blood. The chain's CDR3 is CASSPRTDFTGELFF. The CDR3 DNA reads as TGTGCCAGCAGTCCGCGGACAGACTTCACCGGGGAGCTGTTTTTT.